This TCR beta chain is drawn from a study of tumor T cells in aggressive B-cell lymphoma. Profiled with immunoSEQ multiplex PCR; TCRdb holds only in-frame clones, not every one. The sample consists of about 11,000 clones, roughly 91% of them appearing once. Sequencing was done on a sample of tumor tissue. The TCR was taken from an adult with diffuse large B cell lymphoma.

CDR3 DNA: TGTGCCAGCAGCTTAGTCTGGGGGGTCTCTGGAAACACCATATATTTT. It yields the protein CASSLVWGVSGNTIYF. The chain is built from TRBV7-2 and TRBJ1-3, with a weak D call TRBD1 (5 bases). There are 16 residues in the CDR3. V lost 1 base and J 0 bases, leaving 10 bases between the germline ends. Germline V gene sequence: CDR1 SGHTA, CDR2 FQGNSA.